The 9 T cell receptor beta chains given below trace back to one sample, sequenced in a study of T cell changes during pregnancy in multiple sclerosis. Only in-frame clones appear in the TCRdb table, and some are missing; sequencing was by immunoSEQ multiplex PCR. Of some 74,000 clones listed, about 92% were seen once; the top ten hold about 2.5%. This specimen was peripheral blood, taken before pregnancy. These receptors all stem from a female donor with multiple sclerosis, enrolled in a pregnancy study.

The chain's CDR3 is CASNRQGAFGTDTQYF. The DNA for the CDR3 is TGCGCCAGCAACCGACAGGGGGCTTTTGGCACAGATACGCAGTATTTT. The chain joins TRBV5-1 to TRBJ2-3, with TRBD1 identical over 10 bases. From germline, CDR1 is SGHRS and CDR2 YFSETQ. Trimming took 6 bases from V and 1 from J; bases not matched to a gene: 8. The CDR3 covers 16 residues.

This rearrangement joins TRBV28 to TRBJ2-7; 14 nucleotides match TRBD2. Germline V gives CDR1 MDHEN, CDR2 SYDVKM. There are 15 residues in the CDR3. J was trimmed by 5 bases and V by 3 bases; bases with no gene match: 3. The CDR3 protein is CASSFPGLAGDEQYF. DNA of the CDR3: TGTGCCAGCAGTTTCCCGGGACTAGCGGGAGACGAGCAGTACTTC.

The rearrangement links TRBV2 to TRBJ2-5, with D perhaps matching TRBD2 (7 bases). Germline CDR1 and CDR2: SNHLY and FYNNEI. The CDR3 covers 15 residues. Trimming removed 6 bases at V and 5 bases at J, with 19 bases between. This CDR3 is CASRGQGGAWETQYF. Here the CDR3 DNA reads TGTGCCAGCAGGGGGCAAGGGGGGGCTTGGGAGACCCAGTACTTC.

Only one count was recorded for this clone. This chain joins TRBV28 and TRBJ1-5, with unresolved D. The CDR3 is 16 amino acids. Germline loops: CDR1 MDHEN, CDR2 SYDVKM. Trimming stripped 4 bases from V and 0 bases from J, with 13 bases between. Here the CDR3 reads CASSSGVGYSNQPQHF. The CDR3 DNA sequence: TGTGCCAGCAGTTCCGGGGTAGGGTATAGCAATCAGCCCCAGCATTTT.

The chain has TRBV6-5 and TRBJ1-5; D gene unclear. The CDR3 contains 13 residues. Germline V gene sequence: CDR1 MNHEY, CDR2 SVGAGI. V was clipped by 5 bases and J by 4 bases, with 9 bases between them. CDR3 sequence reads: CASSTILNQPQHF. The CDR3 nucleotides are TGTGCCAGCAGTACTATCCTGAATCAGCCCCAGCATTTT.

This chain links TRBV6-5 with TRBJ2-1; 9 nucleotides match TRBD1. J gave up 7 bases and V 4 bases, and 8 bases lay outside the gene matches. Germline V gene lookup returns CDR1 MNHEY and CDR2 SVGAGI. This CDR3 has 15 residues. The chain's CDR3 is CASSFRDRGVNEQFF. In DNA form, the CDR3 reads TGTGCCAGCAGTTTCCGCGACAGGGGGGTTAATGAGCAGTTCTTC.

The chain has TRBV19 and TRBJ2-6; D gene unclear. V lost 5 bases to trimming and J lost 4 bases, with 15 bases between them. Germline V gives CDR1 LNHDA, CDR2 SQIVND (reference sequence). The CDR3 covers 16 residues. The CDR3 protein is CASSLAKTTGANVLTF. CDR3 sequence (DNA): TGTGCCAGTAGTTTGGCCAAAACCACCGGGGCCAACGTCCTGACTTTC.

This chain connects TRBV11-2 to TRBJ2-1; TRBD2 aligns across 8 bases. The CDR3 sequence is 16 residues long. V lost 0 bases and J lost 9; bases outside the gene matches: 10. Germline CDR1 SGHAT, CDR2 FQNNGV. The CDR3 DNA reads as TGTGCCAGCAGCTTAGATAGGAGACTAGCGTCTGGTGAGCAGTTCTTC. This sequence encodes CASSLDRRLASGEQFF.

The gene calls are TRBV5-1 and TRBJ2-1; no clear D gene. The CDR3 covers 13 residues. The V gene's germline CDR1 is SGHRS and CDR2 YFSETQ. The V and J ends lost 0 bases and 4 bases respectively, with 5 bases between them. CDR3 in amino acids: CASSLELYNEQFF. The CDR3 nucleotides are TGCGCCAGCAGCTTGGAGCTGTACAATGAGCAGTTCTTC.